A selection of T cell receptor beta chains follows, all from one sample in a study of long-term antiretroviral therapy in people with HIV. Only in-frame clones appear in the TCRdb table, and some are missing; sequencing was by immunoSEQ multiplex PCR. The sample has 6,500 to 8,500 clones; 74% are singletons. The starting material was unsorted PBMCs, obtained approximately eleven months before starting antiretroviral therapy. The receptors come from a man aged 40-50 years with HIV. CDR3s include the opening cysteine and the closing phenylalanine or tryptophan. The D gene is left open where the match is weak. Only some rows state a clone size, as once, few, many or a class for expanded clones.

DNA	CDR3	V	J	D	size	length
TGTGCCAGCAGTTACTTCCGGGAGATCACAGATACGCAGTATTTT	CASSYFREITDTQYF	TRBV6-6	TRBJ2-3	-	-	15
TGTGCCATCAGTGGGTTATCTTCAGCAGACTATGGCTACACCTTC	CAISGLSSADYGYTF	TRBV10-3	TRBJ1-2	-	-	15
TGTGCCAGCAGTGAATTGCAGGGTCCCTACGAGCAGTACTTC	CASSELQGPYEQYF	TRBV6-1	TRBJ2-7	-	few	14
TGCAGCGTTGAAGATCTTGTGCGGGGTAACTATGGCTACACCTTC	CSVEDLVRGNYGYTF	TRBV29-1	TRBJ1-2	-	-	15
TGTGCCAGCTCACCCACTAGCGGGGGGAACCACAATGAGCAGTTCTTC	CASSPTSGGNHNEQFF	TRBV18	TRBJ2-1	TRBD2	-	16
TGTGCCAGCAGTTACACCGCCTGGGACGGTTCCTACGAGCAGTACTTC	CASSYTAWDGSYEQYF	TRBV6-5	TRBJ2-7	-	-	16
TGTGCCAGCAGCAGACAGGGACAGGGCGGAGAAAAACTGTTTTTT	CASSRQGQGGEKLFF	TRBV21-1	TRBJ1-4	-	-	15
TGCAGCGTTGAACGGCAGGGTTACGAGCAGTACTTC	CSVERQGYEQYF	TRBV29-1	TRBJ2-7	-	-	12
TGTGCCAGCAGCGCAGACCTAGCGGGGGGCGTGGATACGCAGTATTTT	CASSADLAGGVDTQYF	TRBV7-2	TRBJ2-3	TRBD2	-	16
TGTGCCAGCAGTCGTCCAGGGAACTATGGCTACACCTTC	CASSRPGNYGYTF	TRBV28	TRBJ1-2	-	-	13